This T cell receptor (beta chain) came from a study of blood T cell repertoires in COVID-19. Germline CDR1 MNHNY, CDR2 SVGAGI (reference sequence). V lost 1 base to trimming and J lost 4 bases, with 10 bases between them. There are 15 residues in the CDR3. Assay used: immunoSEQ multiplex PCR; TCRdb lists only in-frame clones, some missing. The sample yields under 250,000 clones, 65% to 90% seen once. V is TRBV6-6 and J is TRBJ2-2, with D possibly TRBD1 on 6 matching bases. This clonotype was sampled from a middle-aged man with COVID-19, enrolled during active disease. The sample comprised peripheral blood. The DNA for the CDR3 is TGTGCCAGCAGTTACTATACAGGGATCACCGGGGAGCTGTTTTTT. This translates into CASSYYTGITGELFF.